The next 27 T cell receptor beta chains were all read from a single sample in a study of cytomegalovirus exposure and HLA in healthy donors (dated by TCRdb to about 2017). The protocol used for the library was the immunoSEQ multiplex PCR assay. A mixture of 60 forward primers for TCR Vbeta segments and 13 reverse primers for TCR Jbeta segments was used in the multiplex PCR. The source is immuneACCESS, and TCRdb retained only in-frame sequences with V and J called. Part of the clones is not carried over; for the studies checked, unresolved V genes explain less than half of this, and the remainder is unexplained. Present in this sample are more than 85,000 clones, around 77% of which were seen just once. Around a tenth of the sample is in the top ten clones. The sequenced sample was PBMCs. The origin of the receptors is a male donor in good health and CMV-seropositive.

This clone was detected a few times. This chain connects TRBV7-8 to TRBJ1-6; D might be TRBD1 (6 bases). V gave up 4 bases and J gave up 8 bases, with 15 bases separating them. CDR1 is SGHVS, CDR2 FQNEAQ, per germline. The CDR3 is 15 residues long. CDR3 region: CASSSRTAGDSPLHF. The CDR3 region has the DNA TGTGCCAGCAGCTCACGGACAGCCGGGGATTCACCCCTCCACTTT.

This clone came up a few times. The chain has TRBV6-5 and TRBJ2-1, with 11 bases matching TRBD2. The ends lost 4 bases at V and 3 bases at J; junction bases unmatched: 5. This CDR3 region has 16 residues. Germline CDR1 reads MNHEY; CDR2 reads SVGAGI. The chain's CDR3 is CASSSLLAGVYNEQFF. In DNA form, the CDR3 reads TGTGCCAGCAGTTCCCTACTAGCGGGAGTCTACAATGAGCAGTTCTTC.

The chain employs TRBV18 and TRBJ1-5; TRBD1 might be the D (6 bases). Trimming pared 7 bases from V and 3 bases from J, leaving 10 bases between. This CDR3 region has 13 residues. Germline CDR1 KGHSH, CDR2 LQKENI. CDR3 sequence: CASLRTDNQPQHF. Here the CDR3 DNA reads TGTGCCAGCTTGCGGACAGACAATCAGCCCCAGCATTTT.

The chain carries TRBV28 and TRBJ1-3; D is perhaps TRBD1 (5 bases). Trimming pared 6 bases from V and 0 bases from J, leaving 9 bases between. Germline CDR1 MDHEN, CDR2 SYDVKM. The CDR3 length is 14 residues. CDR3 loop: CASRPTVSGNTIYF. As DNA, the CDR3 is TGTGCCAGCAGACCGACAGTCTCTGGAAACACCATATATTTT.

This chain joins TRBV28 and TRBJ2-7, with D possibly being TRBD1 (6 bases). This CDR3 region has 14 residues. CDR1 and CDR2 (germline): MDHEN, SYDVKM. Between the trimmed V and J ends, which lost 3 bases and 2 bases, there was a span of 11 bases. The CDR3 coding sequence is TGTGCCAGCAGTTTCTTACAGGGTGCCTACGAGCAGTACTTC. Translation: CASSFLQGAYEQYF.

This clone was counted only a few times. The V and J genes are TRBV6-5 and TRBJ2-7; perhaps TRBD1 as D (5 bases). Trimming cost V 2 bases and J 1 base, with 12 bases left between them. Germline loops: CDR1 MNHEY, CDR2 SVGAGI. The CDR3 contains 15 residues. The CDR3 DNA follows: TGTGCCAGCAGTTACAATGAGGACAATTCCTACGAGCAGTACTTC. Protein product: CASSYNEDNSYEQYF.

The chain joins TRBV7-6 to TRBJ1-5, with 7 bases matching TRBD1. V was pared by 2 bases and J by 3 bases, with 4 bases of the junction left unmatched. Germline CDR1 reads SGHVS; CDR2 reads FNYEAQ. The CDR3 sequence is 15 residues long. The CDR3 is CASSLTGEDNQPQHF. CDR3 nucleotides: TGTGCCAGCAGCTTAACAGGGGAGGACAATCAGCCCCAGCATTTT.

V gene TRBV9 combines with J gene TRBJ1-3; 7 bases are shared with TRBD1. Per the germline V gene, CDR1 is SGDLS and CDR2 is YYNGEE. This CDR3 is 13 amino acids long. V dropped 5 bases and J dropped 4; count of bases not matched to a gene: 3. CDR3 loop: CASSQQGGNTIYF. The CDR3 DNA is TGTGCCAGCAGTCAACAGGGGGGAAACACCATATATTTT.

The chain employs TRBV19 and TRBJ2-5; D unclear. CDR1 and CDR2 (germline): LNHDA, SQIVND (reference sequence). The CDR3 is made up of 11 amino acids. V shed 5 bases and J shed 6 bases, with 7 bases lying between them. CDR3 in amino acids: CASSEQQTQYF. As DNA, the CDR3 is TGTGCCAGTAGTGAACAGCAGACCCAGTACTTC.

Here the CDR3 DNA reads TGTGCCAGCGCGGGGAGGGCTAGCGGGGGGAATACGCAGTATTTT. Its translation is CASAGRASGGNTQYF. V and J are TRBV7-2 and TRBJ2-3; 11 bases map to TRBD2. The CDR3 is made up of 15 amino acids. Germline V gene sequence: CDR1 SGHTA, CDR2 FQGNSA. V shed 8 bases and J 7 bases; nucleotides not matched to a gene: 11.

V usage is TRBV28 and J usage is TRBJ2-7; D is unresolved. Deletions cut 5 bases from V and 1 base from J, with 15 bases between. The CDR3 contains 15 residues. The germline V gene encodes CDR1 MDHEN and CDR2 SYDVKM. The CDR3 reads CASSALPGSSYEQYF. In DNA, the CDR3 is TGTGCCAGCAGTGCATTACCAGGATCATCCTACGAGCAGTACTTC.

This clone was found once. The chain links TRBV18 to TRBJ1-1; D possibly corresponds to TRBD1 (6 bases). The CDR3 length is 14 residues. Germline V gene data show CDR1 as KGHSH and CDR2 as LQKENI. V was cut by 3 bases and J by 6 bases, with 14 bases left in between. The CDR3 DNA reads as TGTGCCAGCTCACCCTTTCTGGGACACCCTGAAGCTTTCTTT. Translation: CASSPFLGHPEAFF.

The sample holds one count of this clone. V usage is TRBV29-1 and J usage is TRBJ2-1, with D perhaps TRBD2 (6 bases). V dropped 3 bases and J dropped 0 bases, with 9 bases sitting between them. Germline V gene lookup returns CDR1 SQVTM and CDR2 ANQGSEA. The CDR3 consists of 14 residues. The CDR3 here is CSVEAGSSYNEQFF. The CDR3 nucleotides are TGCAGCGTTGAGGCGGGGAGCTCCTACAATGAGCAGTTCTTC.

The CDR3 is CASSLAQGKGQPQHF. In DNA form, the CDR3 reads TGTGCCAGCAGCTTAGCACAGGGAAAGGGTCAGCCCCAGCATTTT. J is TRBJ1-5 and V is TRBV7-9; perhaps TRBD1 as D (6 bases). This CDR3 contains 15 residues. V gave up 0 bases and J gave up 6 bases, with 12 bases separating them. Germline CDR1 is SEHNR and CDR2 is FQNEAQ (reference sequence).

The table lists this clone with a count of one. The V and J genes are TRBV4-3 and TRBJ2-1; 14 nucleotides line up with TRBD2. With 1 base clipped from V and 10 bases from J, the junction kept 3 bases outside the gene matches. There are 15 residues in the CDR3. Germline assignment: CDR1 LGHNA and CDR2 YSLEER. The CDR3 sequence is CASSQAGTSGREQFF. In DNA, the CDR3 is TGCGCCAGCAGCCAAGCCGGGACTAGCGGGAGAGAGCAGTTCTTC.

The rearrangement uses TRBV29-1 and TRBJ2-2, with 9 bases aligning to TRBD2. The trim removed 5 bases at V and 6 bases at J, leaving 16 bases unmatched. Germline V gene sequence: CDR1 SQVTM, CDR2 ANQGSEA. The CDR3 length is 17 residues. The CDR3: CSVILAGLQMGPGELFF. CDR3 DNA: TGCAGCGTTATACTAGCGGGCCTCCAAATGGGGCCCGGGGAGCTGTTTTTT.

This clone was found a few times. The chain's CDR3 is CASRTGASSTYEQYF. The CDR3 DNA is TGTGCCAGCAGAACAGGGGCCTCCTCAACCTACGAGCAGTACTTC. This sequence joins TRBV7-2 and TRBJ2-7; 7 bases line up with TRBD1. Trimming cost V 6 bases and J 2 bases; bases outside gene matches: 10. Germline V gene sequence: CDR1 SGHTA, CDR2 FQGNSA. CDR3 size: 15 residues.

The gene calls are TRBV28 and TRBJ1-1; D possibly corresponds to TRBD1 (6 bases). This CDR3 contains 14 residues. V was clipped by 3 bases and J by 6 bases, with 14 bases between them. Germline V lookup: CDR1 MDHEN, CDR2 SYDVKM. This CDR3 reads CASSFGGEGAEAFF. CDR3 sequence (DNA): TGTGCCAGCAGTTTCGGGGGGGAGGGGGCTGAAGCTTTCTTT.

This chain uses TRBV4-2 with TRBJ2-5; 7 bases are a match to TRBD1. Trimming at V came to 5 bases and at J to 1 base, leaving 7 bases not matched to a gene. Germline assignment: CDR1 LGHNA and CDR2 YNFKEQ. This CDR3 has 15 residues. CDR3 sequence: CASSSRPGGQETQYF. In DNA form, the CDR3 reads TGTGCCAGCAGCTCCCGACCAGGGGGCCAAGAGACCCAGTACTTC.

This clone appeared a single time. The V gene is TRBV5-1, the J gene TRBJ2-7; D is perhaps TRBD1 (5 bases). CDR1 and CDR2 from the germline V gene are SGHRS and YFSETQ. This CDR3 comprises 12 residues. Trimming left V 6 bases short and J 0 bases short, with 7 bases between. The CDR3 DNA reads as TGCGCCAGCAAGGGGAACTCCTACGAGCAGTACTTC. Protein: CASKGNSYEQYF.

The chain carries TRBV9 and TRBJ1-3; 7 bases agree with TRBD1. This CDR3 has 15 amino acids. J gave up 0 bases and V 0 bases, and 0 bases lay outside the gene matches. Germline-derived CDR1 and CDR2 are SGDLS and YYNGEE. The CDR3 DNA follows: TGTGCCAGCAGCGTAGGGGACAGCTCTGGAAACACCATATATTTT. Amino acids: CASSVGDSSGNTIYF.

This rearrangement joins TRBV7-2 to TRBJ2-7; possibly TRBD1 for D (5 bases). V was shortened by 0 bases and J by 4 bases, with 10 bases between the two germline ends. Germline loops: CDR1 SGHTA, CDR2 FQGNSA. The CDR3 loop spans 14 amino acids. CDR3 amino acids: CASSLARASYEQYF. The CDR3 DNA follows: TGTGCCAGCAGCTTAGCCAGGGCTTCTTACGAGCAGTACTTC. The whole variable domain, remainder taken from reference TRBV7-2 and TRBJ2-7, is GAGVSQSPSNKVTEKGKDVELRCDPISGHTALYWYRQSLGQGLEFLIYFQGNSAPDKSGLPSDRFSAERTGGSVSTLTIQRTQQEDSAVYLCASSLARASYEQYFGPGTRLTVT.

In nucleotides, the CDR3 is TGTGCCAGCAGCCAAGATGGTCAGGCACAAGAGACCCAGTACTTC. Its translation: CASSQDGQAQETQYF. V usage is TRBV4-2 and J usage is TRBJ2-5; unclear D gene. CDR1 is LGHNA, CDR2 YNFKEQ, per germline. Trimming cost V 0 bases and J 2 bases, with 10 bases left between them. The CDR3 loop spans 15 amino acids.

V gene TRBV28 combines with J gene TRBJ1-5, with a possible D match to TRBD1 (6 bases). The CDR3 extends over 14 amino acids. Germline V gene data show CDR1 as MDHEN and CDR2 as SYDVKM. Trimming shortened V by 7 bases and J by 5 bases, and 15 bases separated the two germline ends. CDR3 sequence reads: CASTGGGRDQPQHF. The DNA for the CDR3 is TGTGCCAGCACGGGAGGGGGGCGAGATCAGCCCCAGCATTTT. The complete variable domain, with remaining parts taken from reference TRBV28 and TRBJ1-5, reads DVKVTQSSRYLVKRTGEKVFLECVQDMDHENMFWYRQDPGLGLRLIYFSYDVKMKEKGDIPEGYSVSREKKERFSLILESASTNQTSMYLCASTGGGRDQPQHFGDGTRLSIL.

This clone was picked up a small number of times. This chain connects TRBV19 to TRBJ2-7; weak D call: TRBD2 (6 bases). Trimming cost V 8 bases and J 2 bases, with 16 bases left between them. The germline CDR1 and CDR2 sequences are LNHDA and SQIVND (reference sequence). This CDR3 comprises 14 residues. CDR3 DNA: TGTGCCAGTCGCCCGGGGGTGGCCACCTACGAGCAGTACTTC. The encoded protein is CASRPGVATYEQYF.

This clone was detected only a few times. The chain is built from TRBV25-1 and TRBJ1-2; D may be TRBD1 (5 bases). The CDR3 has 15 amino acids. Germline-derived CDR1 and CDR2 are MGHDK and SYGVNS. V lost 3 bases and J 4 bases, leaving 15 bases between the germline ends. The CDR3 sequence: CASSDPNSDSYGYTF. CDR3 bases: TGTGCCAGCAGTGACCCCAATAGTGACAGCTATGGCTACACCTTC.

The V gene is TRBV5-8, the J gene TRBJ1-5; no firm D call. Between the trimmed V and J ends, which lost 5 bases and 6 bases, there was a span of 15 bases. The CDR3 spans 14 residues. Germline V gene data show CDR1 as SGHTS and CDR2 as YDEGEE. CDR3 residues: CASSLGGLGQPQHF. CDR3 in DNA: TGTGCCAGCAGTCTGGGAGGGCTGGGTCAGCCCCAGCATTTT.